The entry that follows covers one TCR beta chain sequence. Between the trimmed V and J ends, which lost 5 bases and 11 bases, there was a span of 15 bases. This CDR3 is 12 amino acids long. Per germline, CDR1 LNHDA and CDR2 SQIVND (reference sequence). The data originate from a study of blood T cell repertoires in COVID-19. Per the original methods: Quantification of nucleated cells was approximated via reference gene primer amplification. The assay was immunoSEQ multiplex PCR, and TCRdb's table has in-frame clones only and misses some. That table gives V, J and clone size, and the DNA gave D and trimming. The sample holds more than 85,000 clones, roughly four fifths seen once.

This receptor was taken from a woman aged 55-69 years with acute or convalescent COVID-19. The chain combines TRBV19 with TRBJ1-1; no clear D. What was sequenced was peripheral blood. The CDR3 spells CASSGLWEKAFF. The CDR3 DNA reads TGTGCCAGTAGTGGACTTTGGGAGAAGGCTTTCTTT. The entire variable domain, with the rest obtained from reference TRBV19 and TRBJ1-1, is as follows: DGGITQSPKYLFRKEGQNVTLSCEQNLNHDAMYWYRQDPGQGLRLIYYSQIVNDFQKGDIAEGYSVSREKKESFPLTVTSAQKNPTAFYLCASSGLWEKAFFGQGTRLTVV.